A single sample gave rise to the 21 T cell receptor beta chains below, sequenced in a study of Ad26.COV2.S vaccination and SARS-CoV-2 variants. Clones were read by immunoSEQ multiplex PCR, and TCRdb kept only the in-frame ones, dropping some. The sample contains about 350,000 clones, more than 75% of which appear only once. The treatment was: about 20 received Ad26.COV2.S at low or high dose, single or two shots; a few received placebo; per-sample allocation not given. Following the first vaccine or placebo injection, samples were taken on day 63. Sample: peripheral blood, taken in a trial of Ad26.COV2.S vaccine versus placebo. These receptors were collected from a person between 18 and 60 years old who received the Ad26.COV2.S COVID-19 vaccine or a placebo.

The chain has TRBV4-1 and TRBJ2-1, with D possibly being TRBD1 (5 bases). V was cut by 4 bases and J by 10 bases, with 17 bases left in between. Germline lookup yields CDR1 MGHRA and CDR2 YSYEKL. The CDR3 length is 14 residues. In DNA, the CDR3 is TGCGCCAGCAGCCCCCTGTTAAGGGGCGGCGAGCAGTTCTTC. Translation: CASSPLLRGGEQFF.

The CDR3 bases are TGCGCCAGCAGTGTAGCTAGCGGGAGGGGGGAGTTCTTC. Amino acids: CASSVASGRGEFF. This chain connects TRBV10-1 to TRBJ2-1; 12 nucleotides line up with TRBD2. The CDR3 has 13 amino acids. Germline loops: CDR1 WNHNN, CDR2 SYGVQD (reference sequence). Losses at the gene ends were 4 bases for V and 14 bases for J; bases not matched to a gene: 6.

This rearrangement joins TRBV5-6 to TRBJ1-1; D is ambiguous. Germline loops: CDR1 SGHDT, CDR2 YYEEEE. The CDR3 length is 14 residues. V lost 2 bases to trimming and J lost 3 bases, with 11 bases between them. This CDR3 is CASSFPSLDTEAFF. CDR3 nucleotide sequence: TGTGCCAGCAGCTTTCCCTCTTTGGACACTGAAGCTTTCTTT.

The chain links TRBV5-1 to TRBJ2-3; D uncertain. The V end was cut by 0 bases, the J end by 5 bases, with 7 bases between. The CDR3 has 13 amino acids. CDR1 and CDR2 from the germline V gene are SGHRS and YFSETQ. The CDR3 region is CASSLASIDTQYF. CDR3 in DNA: TGCGCCAGCAGCTTGGCGTCCATAGATACGCAGTATTTT.

The rearrangement links TRBV4-1 to TRBJ1-2; 8 bases are shared with TRBD1. V dropped 0 bases and J dropped 2; count of bases not matched to a gene: 2. Germline-derived CDR1 and CDR2 are MGHRA and YSYEKL. The CDR3 runs to 15 residues. The CDR3 DNA follows: TGCGCCAGCAGCCAAGAGGGGGACAGGAACTATGGCTACACCTTC. Its translation is CASSQEGDRNYGYTF.

The rearrangement links TRBV3-1 (or the pseudogene TRBV3-2) to TRBJ2-7; D gene uncertain. V was cut by 3 bases and J by 6 bases, with 9 bases left in between. The CDR3 consists of 12 residues. Germline lookup yields CDR1 LGHDT and CDR2 YNNKEL (reference sequence). The DNA for the CDR3 is TGTGCCAGCAGCCACGTGCCGGGCGAGCAGTACTTC. Translation: CASSHVPGEQYF.

This clone was seen once. The gene calls are TRBV27 and TRBJ1-5; tentative D call: TRBD1 (6 bases). CDR1 is MNHEY, CDR2 SMNVEV, per germline (reference sequence). V was cut by 4 bases and J by 4 bases, with 17 bases left in between. The CDR3 length is 16 residues. Here the CDR3 reads CASSSPGGGRNQPQHF. CDR3 DNA sequence: TGTGCCAGCAGTTCCCCGGGGGGGGGCAGAAATCAGCCCCAGCATTTT.

J is TRBJ2-7 and V is TRBV6-2 or TRBV6-3, with 8 nucleotides matching TRBD2. Germline trimming cut 5 bases from V and 2 bases from J; bases unmatched to any gene: 5. The CDR3 is made up of 14 amino acids. Germline loops: CDR1 MNHEY, CDR2 SVGEGT. The CDR3 region has the DNA TGTGCCAGCAGTCCCATAGCGGGACCCTACGAGCAGTACTTC. Its protein is CASSPIAGPYEQYF.

The rearrangement joins TRBV7-2 to TRBJ2-3; 11 positions agree with TRBD2. This CDR3 has 17 amino acids. Looked up from germline, CDR1 is SGHTA and CDR2 is FQGNSA. J lost 3 bases, V lost 5 bases, and 10 bases had no gene match. CDR3 residues: CASSPRGSGGATDTQYF. The CDR3 DNA reads as TGTGCCAGCAGCCCTCGCGGTAGCGGGGGGGCGACAGATACGCAGTATTTT.

This clone has just one count. The chain joins TRBV19 to TRBJ2-3; D gene ambiguous. The germline V and J ends were trimmed by 3 bases and 3 bases, with 13 bases remaining between them. This CDR3 region has 15 residues. CDR1 and CDR2 from the germline V gene are LNHDA and SQIVND (reference sequence). CDR3 sequence (DNA): TGTGCCAGTAGTATGACCCCGTGGTCGACAGATACGCAGTATTTT. Translating gives CASSMTPWSTDTQYF.

The chain employs TRBV6-5 and TRBJ2-5; D not certain. The germline V and J ends were trimmed by 4 bases and 4 bases, with 10 bases remaining between them. The CDR3 has 13 residues. Germline values: CDR1 MNHEY, CDR2 SVGAGI. Here the CDR3 reads CASSFGRTETQYF. CDR3 nucleotides: TGTGCCAGCAGTTTCGGACGGACAGAGACCCAGTACTTC.

The chain is built from TRBV10-2 and TRBJ1-2, with 7 bases fitting TRBD1. The germline V gene has CDR1 WSHSY and CDR2 SAAADI. The trim removed 3 bases at V and 4 bases at J, leaving 5 bases unmatched. The CDR3 has 14 amino acids. This CDR3 is CASSEAGQRYGYTF. The CDR3 nucleotides are TGCGCCAGCAGTGAAGCGGGACAGCGCTATGGCTACACCTTC.

As regards this clone: Other DNA sequences from this sample encode an identical CDR3 as well. CDR3 loop: CASSLEGAGNQPQHF. The CDR3 coding sequence is TGTGCCAGCAGCTTGGAGGGGGCTGGCAATCAGCCCCAGCATTTT. The chain links TRBV5-5 to TRBJ1-5; 7 bases agree with TRBD1. Trimming removed 0 bases from V and 2 bases from J; junction bases left unmatched: 2. Germline V lookup: CDR1 SGHKS, CDR2 YYEKEE (reference sequence). The CDR3 extends over 15 amino acids.

V gene TRBV19 combines with J gene TRBJ1-5; D call uncertain. Trimming shortened V by 5 bases and J by 2 bases, and 4 bases separated the two germline ends. Germline V gene sequence: CDR1 LNHDA, CDR2 SQIVND (reference sequence). The CDR3 contains 12 residues. CDR3: CASSPRNQPQHF. DNA for the CDR3: TGTGCCAGTAGTCCTCGCAATCAGCCCCAGCATTTT.

Worth noting for this clone: Since no conserved phenylalanine or tryptophan closes the CDR3, a read error is the likely cause. The chain joins TRBV19 to TRBJ1-2, with TRBD1 as a possible D gene (5 bases). The V gene lost 6 bases and the J gene lost 3 bases, with 14 bases spanning the gap. The CDR3 consists of 14 residues. Looked up from germline, CDR1 is LNHDA and CDR2 is SQIVND (reference sequence). For the CDR3, the DNA is TGTGCCAGTAGAAGCGGGGGGAGAGACTATGGCTACACCCTC. Residues: CASRSGGRDYGYTL.

This clone was picked up a small number of times. The chain is built from TRBV6-4 and TRBJ2-2; a possible D gene is TRBD2 (6 bases). The germline CDR1 and CDR2 sequences are MRHNA and SNTAGT. Trimming removed 3 bases from V and 4 bases from J, with 12 bases in between. The CDR3 covers 15 residues. This CDR3 reads CASSESGGGTGELFF. The CDR3 coding sequence is TGTGCCAGCAGTGAGTCTGGGGGAGGCACCGGGGAGCTGTTTTTT.

On this clone: Other DNA sequences within the sample encode an identical CDR3. The chain combines TRBV11-2 with TRBJ1-1; D unresolved. CDR1 SGHAT and CDR2 FQNNGV come from the germline V gene. The V end lost 4 bases, the J end lost 4 bases, and 10 bases lay between the germline ends. The CDR3 totals 13 residues. The CDR3 DNA reads TGTGCCAGCAGCTCACTCCGGGGCACTGAAGCTTTCTTT. Translated, it gives CASSSLRGTEAFF.

The rearrangement joins TRBV24-1 to TRBJ2-2, with D maybe TRBD1 (6 bases). This CDR3 is built from 14 residues. CDR1 is KGHDR, CDR2 SFDVKD, per germline. Trimming cost V 4 bases and J 6 bases, with 11 bases left between them. The DNA for the CDR3 is TGTGCCACCAGTGAGGCAGGGGAATCCGGGGAGCTGTTTTTT. This codes for CATSEAGESGELFF.

This clone showed up just once. The chain carries TRBV2 and TRBJ1-1; 7 bases map to TRBD1. The CDR3 length is 17 residues. Germline CDR1 is SNHLY and CDR2 is FYNNEI. After removal of 8 bases from V and 1 base from J, the junction contained 16 bases not matched to a gene. DNA for the CDR3: TGTGCCAGCTTTCAGGGCGAAAAGACAGGGTGGAACACTGAAGCTTTCTTT. It is translated as CASFQGEKTGWNTEAFF.

The chain links TRBV10-3 to TRBJ2-3; D remains ambiguous. The CDR3 loop spans 13 amino acids. Trimming left V 2 bases short and J 1 base short, with 4 bases between. The germline CDR1 and CDR2 sequences are ENHRY and SYGVKD. In nucleotides, the CDR3 is TGTGCCATCAGTGAGAGGGGCACAGATACGCAGTATTTT. Protein: CAISERGTDTQYF.

Remarks on this clone: In the same sample, other DNA sequences code for this CDR3. The chain is built from TRBV11-2 and TRBJ2-1; TRBD2 aligns across 9 bases. Per germline, CDR1 SGHAT and CDR2 FQNNGV. J lost 4 bases, V lost 1 base, and 2 bases had no gene match. This CDR3 spans 15 amino acids. The CDR3 sequence is CASSLGSGGYNEQFF. CDR3 sequence (DNA): TGTGCCAGCAGCTTAGGGAGCGGGGGGTACAATGAGCAGTTCTTC.